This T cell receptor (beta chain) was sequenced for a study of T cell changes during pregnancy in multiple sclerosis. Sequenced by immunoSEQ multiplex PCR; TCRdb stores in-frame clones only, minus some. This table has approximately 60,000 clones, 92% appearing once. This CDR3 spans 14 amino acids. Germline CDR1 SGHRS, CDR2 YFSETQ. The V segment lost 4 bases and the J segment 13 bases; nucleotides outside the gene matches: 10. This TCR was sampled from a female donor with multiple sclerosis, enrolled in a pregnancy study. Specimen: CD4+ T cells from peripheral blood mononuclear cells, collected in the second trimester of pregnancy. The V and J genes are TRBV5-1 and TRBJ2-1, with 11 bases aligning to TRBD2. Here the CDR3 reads CASSDAGSGGVQFF. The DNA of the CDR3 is TGCGCCAGCAGCGATGCAGGTAGCGGGGGGGTCCAGTTCTTC.